The following is a T cell receptor (beta chain) sequence with its context. This clone has just one count. What antigen it recognizes has not been identified. Base qualities were left out, and no much larger clone turns up one base away. Preparation of the library involved the immunoSEQ multiplex PCR assay. For the multiplex PCR, a mixture combining 60 forward primers for TCR Vbeta segments and 13 reverse primers for TCR Jbeta segments was used. The CDR3 region of rearranged TCR beta genes was amplified from genomic DNA with a multiplex PCR assay. The amplified TCR beta libraries were sequenced on the Illumina HiSeq System as 87-base-pair reads. The published analysis was carried out like this. A later analysis tallied 75 million to 95 million unique TCR beta chains across the approximately 670 repertoires, and some 10 million of those chains were shared by two or more donors. To remove PCR and sequencing errors, raw reads were error-corrected and collapsed into unique sequences using a nearest-neighbor algorithm that merged closely related sequences. Alignment of CDR3 sequences to IMGT reference sequences was used to assign V, D and J gene segments. Each retained sequence needed at least a six-nucleotide match to both a V gene segment and a J gene segment. A rearrangement counted as productive if the CDR3 had no stop codons and remained in frame with V and J, and every other rearrangement counted as non-productive. CDR3 was defined according to IMGT convention as the region running from the second conserved V-encoded cysteine to the conserved J-encoded phenylalanine. Sequences without an unambiguous match to a single V gene segment were excluded from the earlier analysis of about 600 of the donors. An earlier analysis of under 750 of the donors called V segments functional above 56.7% productive rearrangements and segregating when the between-donor standard deviation exceeded 5%. A statistical classification framework was built to diagnose cytomegalovirus status from the catalog of TCR beta chain sequences. V and J gene assignment, in a later analysis, came from comparing TCR nucleotide sequences with IMGT/GENE-DB human TR gene sequences. In a later analysis, CDR3 sequences and most-parsimonious VDJ recombination scenarios were assigned using the TCRdist pipeline. A later analysis defined each TCR beta chain by its CDR3 amino acid sequence plus V-gene family, and excluded reads lacking a unique V-gene family. A later analysis removed 550 to 700 highly shared, low-generation-probability nucleotide sequences to deal with suspected cross-contamination and a sequencing artifact. A later analysis calculated a clonal expansion index for each public chain from normalized within-repertoire ranks of inferred template counts. A later analysis computed generation probabilities with a VDJ recombination model fitted to out-of-frame rearrangements, and checked the results against IGoR. A later analysis scored TCR-TCR, TCR-HLA and TCR-CMV co-occurrence with hypergeometric tests, applying a repertoire-size bias correction to TCR pairs. False discovery rates were estimated in a later analysis by permuting HLA or CMV assignments 20 times. In a later analysis, co-occurring TCRs were grouped using DBSCAN, with TCRdist sequence similarity added in when clustering inside HLA-allele-positive subsets. Repertoires with fewer than 30,000 or more than 120,000 public chains were left out of co-occurrence clustering, as were a handful of repertoires with anomalous nucleotide sharing. TCRdb took this table from immuneACCESS and kept in-frame rearrangements with V and J called. Such tables lack part of the clones; where checked against another copy, unresolved V genes explain under half of the gap, and the rest is unexplained. V, J and clone size reflect that table, while D and trimming were determined from the DNA. This sample comprises about 160,000 clones, 80% of them detected only once. The ten largest clones represent 4.5% to 5.5% of the sample.

The data were obtained in a study of cytomegalovirus exposure and HLA in healthy donors (dated by TCRdb to the late 2010s). General notes on the study: An earlier analysis of approximately 550 of the donors reported approximately 270 Gb of sequence data and around 110 million unique TCR beta sequences from about 179 million T cells. A handful of DR-DQ haplotypes were handled as single units for association and clustering because linkage in the cohort was strong. Genome-wide SNP genotypes for about 65% of the 666 donors were used in a later genetic analysis, which treated that subset as a discovery cohort. The number of typed donors differed by locus: roughly 629-640 for A, B, C, DRB1 and DQB1; approximately 520 for DQA1; some 590 for DPA1; and roughly 450 for DPB1. Both class I and class II loci were covered by HLA typing, at four-digit resolution. Alongside the repertoire data, information on donor age, sex, ethnicity and CMV serostatus was compiled. High-throughput TCR immunosequencing, statistical association of individual TCRs with disease status, and machine learning were combined to predict cytomegalovirus infection status. In a later analysis, previously published TCR beta repertoires from 666 donors were re-analyzed and high-resolution HLA genotyping was added so that TCR occurrence patterns could be studied. The study profiled the T cell repertoires of 500 to 800 subjects by immunosequencing and related them to cytomegalovirus serostatus. Of the approximately 400 genotyped donors, 65% to 90% fell in the genetic ancestry cluster associated with self-reported Caucasian donors. The study aimed to test whether cataloging public T cell receptors could reveal signatures of past pathogen exposure. An early release that covered some 630 HLA-typed donors contained approximately 300 gigabases of sequencing data and 75 million to 100 million unique TCR sequences. Along with the 666-subject first cohort, a separate validation cohort of over a hundred different subjects was used. Among some 400 genotyped donors of the cohort, an average of 235,054 unique TCR beta nucleotide sequences were sequenced per donor, about a sixth of them non-productive. Rather than using new phenotypic data, the later analysis identified candidate immune exposures from TCR beta sequences and from how often those sequences occurred across donors. An earlier analysis of approximately 580 of the donors used high-throughput TCR beta sequencing to judge whether each TCR beta V gene segment behaved as functional or pseudogenic. Every repertoire in the discovery cohort had been generated on one and the same sequencing platform. Study-wide findings and limitations: Linkage disequilibrium might explain the correlated functional status among segregating V segments, but an unknown experimental factor could not be ruled out. A cluster of highly shared sequence variants was judged likely to be a technical artifact of the sequencing pipeline. A later analysis associated about 17,000 TCR beta sequences with specific HLA alleles at a false discovery rate of 0.05. V-gene and J-gene trimming of TCR beta chains was associated with a missense DCLRE1C variant in a later genetic analysis, and the association was replicated in an independent cohort. Because HLA typing was unavailable for some donors at each locus, only the typed subset was used in association tests. The presence/absence analyses assumed that sequencing depth was roughly uniform across donors, and that assumption may not be true. A further reported finding was that TCR beta sequences accurately predicted the HLA-A and HLA-B alleles for most subjects in the first cohort. Some IMGT-functional V segments, including TRBV6-2 and TRBV6-3, could not be distinguished by the 87-base-pair reads and were therefore excluded. Three of the identified cytomegalovirus-associated TCR beta chains were confirmed in vitro to be specific for cytomegalovirus antigens. According to a later analysis, parvovirus B19, influenza, CMV and Epstein-Barr virus appeared linked to several top co-occurrence clusters. A later analysis found that HLA-associated TCR beta chains were more clonally expanded and had lower generation probabilities than equally common non-associated chains. A later analysis found that most CMV-associated TCR beta chains appeared HLA-restricted, with HLA associations seemingly driven largely by CMV exposure. When HLA alleles, especially DR and DQ, strongly co-occurred, TCR associations were difficult to assign to individual alleles. Roughly 15 rarely observed V segments, including chromosome 9 orphons, were excluded from the earlier analysis of approximately 500 of the donors because counts were too low. The authors suggested that the approach could potentially be extended to other disease states and immunological phenotypes. According to a later genetic analysis, donors in an Asian-associated ancestry cluster had fewer N-insertions in productive TCRs than the approximately 650-donor mean. Broadly in line with IMGT annotations, most TCR beta V segments showed up in productive rearrangements about 87% or about 30% of the time in an earlier analysis of 450 to 750 of the donors. Most TCR sequences were seen in very few donors, while some public TCRs were found in many individuals. This cohort had only TCR beta chains sequenced, and the lack of alpha or paired-chain data limited which features could be detected. The study gave a list of around 170 TCR beta chains associated with cytomegalovirus. A later analysis found that TCR association rates varied across HLA loci, with DRB1 alleles showing the most associated TCRs and HLA-C alleles the fewest. Cytomegalovirus status was reported to be diagnosed by the classifier with high specificity and sensitivity in both the original and validation cohorts. Immune exposure information for the cohort was limited to CMV serostatus.

The cohort was made up of approximately 670 healthy bone marrow donors. At the time of sampling, all cohort members were nominally healthy, though unrecorded immune exposures were likely present. The donor tested CMV seropositive and was one of the 289 seropositive cohort members. A peripheral blood sample was provided by each donor, and peripheral blood mononuclear cells were used for TCR beta sequencing. Genomic DNA extraction from the blood cell samples was performed with the Qiagen DNeasy Blood Extraction Kit. From a lookup of the germline V gene, CDR1 and CDR2 are MDHEN and SYDVKM. Trimming at the junction amounts to 8 bases on V and 5 bases on J, and the germline ends lie 13 bases apart. The CDR3 has 13 amino acids, counting the end cysteine and phenylalanine. Only the CDR3 part of the read is kept: 39 bases, read in frame from the first base.

The source of this sequence is a woman aged 50 to 60 in good health and CMV-seropositive. The chain joins TRBV28 to TRBJ1-5, and the D gene may be TRBD1, 6 bases matching. The sequenced sample consisted of PBMCs. The DNA sequence is given as TGTGCCAGCGAGTATGGGGGCTATCAGCCCCAGCATTTT. Its translation is CASEYGGYQPQHF.